This entry lists 4 T cell receptor beta chains sequenced from one sample in a study of blood T cell repertoires in COVID-19. TCRdb's copy holds only in-frame clones and misses some; the assay was immunoSEQ multiplex PCR. This table holds nearly 250,000 clones, around 86% found once. The sequenced material came from PBMCs or T cells enriched from blood (not recorded which). These receptors all come from a woman aged 45 to 65 who had recovered from COVID-19.

Of note for this clone: At one end, the junction sequence differs from germline, possibly due to a read error. The V gene is TRBV5-6, the J gene TRBJ1-6; tentative D call: TRBD1 (5 bases). Germline V gene data show CDR1 as SGHDT and CDR2 as YYEEEE. The CDR3 runs 13 residues. CDR3 DNA: TGCGCCAGCAGCTTGGGGCTCAATTCACCCCTCCACTTT. Translated, it gives CASSLGLNSPLHF.

This sequence joins TRBV19 and TRBJ2-1, with TRBD1 matching over 7 bases. From germline, CDR1 is LNHDA and CDR2 SQIVND (reference sequence). The CDR3 spans 14 residues. Germline trimming cut 7 bases from V and 5 bases from J; bases unmatched to any gene: 8. This CDR3 reads CASTKTGNNNEQFF. CDR3 DNA sequence: TGTGCCAGTACCAAGACAGGGAATAACAATGAGCAGTTCTTC. Full variable domain (rest looked up from reference TRBV19 and TRBJ2-1): DGGITQSPKYLFRKEGQNVTLSCEQNLNHDAMYWYRQDPGQGLRLIYYSQIVNDFQKGDIAEGYSVSREKKESFPLTVTSAQKNPTAFYLCASTKTGNNNEQFFGPGTRLTVL.

The V gene is TRBV14, the J gene TRBJ2-1, with TRBD2 as a possible D gene (5 bases). Germline CDR1 reads SGHDN; CDR2 reads FVKESK. Trimming cost V 1 base and J 3 bases, with 16 bases left between them. There are 17 residues in the CDR3. CDR3 loop: CASSQAPLEVFYNEQFF. For the CDR3, the DNA is TGTGCCAGCAGCCAAGCCCCGCTGGAGGTGTTCTACAATGAGCAGTTCTTC.

The J gene is TRBJ2-5, the V gene TRBV7-6; TRBD1 agrees at 7 bases. V dropped 1 base and J dropped 1; count of bases not matched to a gene: 9. CDR3 size: 17 residues. Germline lookup yields CDR1 SGHVS and CDR2 FNYEAQ. DNA for the CDR3: TGTGCCAGCAGCTTAGGGGCGGCAGGGGGTGTCCAAGAGACCCAGTACTTC. Its translation: CASSLGAAGGVQETQYF.